A single sample gave rise to the 18 T cell receptor beta chains below, sequenced in a study of control samples from healthy donors and cancer patients. Clones were read by immunoSEQ multiplex PCR, and TCRdb kept only the in-frame ones, dropping some. The profile shows tens of thousands of clones, around 83% of them singletons. The sequencing input was PBMCs. Receptor source: a man in his sixties with head and neck cancer.

The chain combines TRBV11-2 with TRBJ2-1, with D perhaps TRBD1 or TRBD2 (5 bases each). In germline, CDR1 is SGHAT, CDR2 FQNNGV. Trimming shortened V by 4 bases and J by 8 bases, and 18 bases separated the two germline ends. CDR3 size: 15 residues. CDR3 protein: CASSSRGPGGHEQFF. CDR3 DNA: TGTGCCAGCAGCTCCCGGGGCCCTGGAGGCCATGAGCAGTTCTTC.

The rearrangement joins TRBV12-3 or TRBV12-4 to TRBJ2-1; D is tentatively TRBD1 or TRBD2 (5 bases each). Trimming removed 5 bases at V and 4 bases at J, with 9 bases between. This CDR3 contains 13 residues. For the CDR3, the DNA is TGTGCCAGCAGTCGGGACCAATACAATGAGCAGTTCTTC. Protein sequence: CASSRDQYNEQFF.

The V gene is TRBV2, the J gene TRBJ2-1, with D perhaps matching TRBD2 (6 bases). Between the trimmed V and J ends, which lost 4 bases and 2 bases, there was a span of 12 bases. The CDR3 is made up of 15 amino acids. Per the germline V gene, CDR1 is SNHLY and CDR2 is FYNNEI. The CDR3, as DNA: TGTGCCAGCAGTGGTGTGGAGGGGCCCTACAATGAGCAGTTCTTC. Amino acids: CASSGVEGPYNEQFF.

The chain has TRBV11-2 and TRBJ2-7, with D unresolved. Germline lookup yields CDR1 SGHAT and CDR2 FQNNGV. V lost 1 base and J lost 2, with 12 bases in between. The CDR3 consists of 15 residues. The CDR3 DNA is TGTGCCAGCAGCTTAGTACCCGCGAGTCCCTACGAGCAGTACTTC. Translated, it gives CASSLVPASPYEQYF.

This clone has a single count. The chain links TRBV7-9 to TRBJ1-2; D remains ambiguous. This CDR3 spans 12 amino acids. From germline, CDR1 is SEHNR and CDR2 FQNEAQ (reference sequence). Trimming removed 5 bases at V and 4 bases at J, with 8 bases between. The CDR3 loop reads CASSPGIYGYTF. CDR3 DNA sequence: TGTGCCAGCAGCCCCGGCATCTATGGCTACACCTTC.

The chain links TRBV7-2 to TRBJ1-6; tentatively, D is TRBD1 (6 bases). The CDR3 is 14 residues long. Germline loops: CDR1 SGHTA, CDR2 FQGNSA. Trimming cost V 5 bases and J 9 bases, with 14 bases left between them. CDR3 DNA: TGTGCCAGCAGCCCGGACAGAAGTCCTTCACCCCTCCACTTT. Translation gives CASSPDRSPSPLHF.

J is TRBJ1-1 and V is TRBV6-5, with D maybe TRBD1 (5 bases). CDR1 and CDR2 from the germline V gene are MNHEY and SVGAGI. The CDR3 is 13 residues long. V was clipped by 2 bases and J by 6 bases, with 10 bases between them. CDR3 bases: TGTGCCAGCAGTTACGGGGCTCGGGCTGAAGCTTTCTTT. Translating gives CASSYGARAEAFF.

The rearrangement uses TRBV7-2 and TRBJ2-7; D is perhaps TRBD2 (6 bases). Germline lookup yields CDR1 SGHTA and CDR2 FQGNSA. The CDR3 is 14 amino acids. V lost 4 bases and J lost 1, with 11 bases in between. The CDR3 DNA is TGTGCCAGCAGCTCGGGACTGCATTCCTACGAGCAGTACTTC. Translating gives CASSSGLHSYEQYF.

The chain links TRBV10-2 to TRBJ1-4; D remains ambiguous. Germline V gives CDR1 WSHSY, CDR2 SAAADI. CDR3 length: 12 amino acids. V was cut by 5 bases and J by 3 bases, with 4 bases left in between. The CDR3 region has the DNA TGCGCCAGCAGTTGGGCTAATGAAAAACTGTTTTTT. Translating gives CASSWANEKLFF.

The V call is TRBV19, the J call TRBJ1-2; the match to TRBD1 covers 8 bases. Losses at the gene ends were 3 bases for V and 4 bases for J; bases not matched to a gene: 7. The CDR3 is 15 amino acids. Germline lookup yields CDR1 LNHDA and CDR2 SQIVND (reference sequence). The CDR3 DNA reads TGTGCCAGTAGTATCCAGGGGGCCGGGGCCTATGGCTACACCTTC. It translates to CASSIQGAGAYGYTF.

V usage is TRBV5-1 and J usage is TRBJ2-7; 11 bases fit TRBD1. This CDR3 has 14 residues. V was clipped by 4 bases and J by 5 bases; unmatched bases: 5. Germline V CDR1 and CDR2: SGHRS, YFSETQ. The CDR3 bases are TGCGCCAGCAGCCAAGGGACAGGGGGAAACGAGCAGTACTTC. It is translated as CASSQGTGGNEQYF.

This chain connects TRBV30 to TRBJ2-7; D remains ambiguous. The germline gives CDR1 GTSNPN, CDR2 SVGIG (reference sequence). This CDR3 comprises 14 residues. V was pared by 0 bases and J by 6 bases, with 15 bases between. The CDR3 sequence: CAWSVPPRAGEQYF. The CDR3 DNA follows: TGTGCCTGGAGTGTCCCGCCGAGAGCAGGCGAGCAGTACTTC. Looking up the rest from reference TRBV30 and TRBJ2-7 gives the full variable domain: SQTIHQWPATLVQPVGSPLSLECTVEGTSNPNLYWYRQAAGRGLQLLFYSVGIGQISSEVPQNLSASRPQDRQFILSSKKLLLSDSGFYLCAWSVPPRAGEQYFGPGTRLTVT.

The genes are TRBV4-1 and TRBJ2-2; D remains unclear. Germline V gene data show CDR1 as MGHRA and CDR2 as YSYEKL. The ends were cut back, 6 bases at V and 2 bases at J, with 16 bases in the middle. The CDR3 sequence is 16 residues long. CDR3 region: CASSLIDRLNTGELFF. In DNA, the CDR3 is TGCGCCAGCAGTCTAATTGATCGGTTAAACACCGGGGAGCTGTTTTTT.

The chain combines TRBV7-2 with TRBJ2-3; 7 bases are shared with TRBD2. The CDR3 runs to 15 residues. Germline V gene sequence: CDR1 SGHTA, CDR2 FQGNSA. V was pared by 8 bases and J by 1 base, with 9 bases of the junction left unmatched. CDR3: CASRKLAQRTDTQYF. The CDR3 coding sequence is TGTGCCAGCCGAAAACTAGCGCAGCGCACAGATACGCAGTATTTT.

This clone was counted between two and nine times. The chain has TRBV5-1 and TRBJ2-5, with D perhaps given as TRBD1 or TRBD2 (5 bases each). With 3 bases removed from V and 1 base from J, the gap between germline ends came to 13 bases. The germline V gene encodes CDR1 SGHRS and CDR2 YFSETQ. The CDR3 spans 15 residues. CDR3 in amino acids: CASSSGTGTQETQYF. The CDR3 nucleotides read TGCGCCAGCAGCTCCGGGACGGGGACCCAAGAGACCCAGTACTTC.

The rearrangement uses TRBV7-2 and TRBJ2-5; D is ambiguous. The CDR3 is 11 amino acids. Germline assignment: CDR1 SGHTA and CDR2 FQGNSA. Trimming took off 3 bases at V and 7 bases at J, with 6 bases between the two ends. The CDR3 region has the DNA TGTGCCAGCAGCTTGACAAGGACCCAGTACTTC. Residues: CASSLTRTQYF.

V gene TRBV28 combines with J gene TRBJ1-2; possible D gene TRBD1, 5 bases. V shed 5 bases and J shed 6 bases, with 16 bases lying between them. The CDR3 is made up of 14 amino acids. Germline assignment: CDR1 MDHEN and CDR2 SYDVKM. The CDR3, as DNA: TGTGCCAGCAGTCCTTCGGCGGGGGTGCATGGCTACACCTTC. Protein product: CASSPSAGVHGYTF.

The chain recombines TRBV10-3 with TRBJ2-1, with D perhaps matching TRBD2 (6 bases). Per germline, CDR1 ENHRY and CDR2 SYGVKD. The CDR3 runs 15 residues. Trimming removed 8 bases at V and 5 bases at J, with 19 bases between. The CDR3 nucleotides are TGTGCCATCCGCCCAGTTGGAGGGATCGACAATGAGCAGTTCTTC. It yields the protein CAIRPVGGIDNEQFF.